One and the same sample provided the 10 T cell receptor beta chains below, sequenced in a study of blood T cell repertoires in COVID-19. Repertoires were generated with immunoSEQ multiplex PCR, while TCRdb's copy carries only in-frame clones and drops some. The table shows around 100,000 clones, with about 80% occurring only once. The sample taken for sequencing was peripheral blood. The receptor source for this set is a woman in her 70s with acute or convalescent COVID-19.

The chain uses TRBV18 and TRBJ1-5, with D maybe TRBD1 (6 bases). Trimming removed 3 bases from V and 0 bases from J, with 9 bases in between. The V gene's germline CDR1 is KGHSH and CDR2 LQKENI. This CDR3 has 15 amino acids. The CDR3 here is CASSPQGNSNQPQHF. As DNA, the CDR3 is TGTGCCAGCTCACCTCAGGGGAATAGCAATCAGCCCCAGCATTTT.

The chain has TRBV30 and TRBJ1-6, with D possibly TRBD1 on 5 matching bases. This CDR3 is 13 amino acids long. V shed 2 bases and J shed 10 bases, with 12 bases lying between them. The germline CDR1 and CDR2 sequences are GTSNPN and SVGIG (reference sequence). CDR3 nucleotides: TGTGCCTGGAGTACGGGGGAATACTCACCCCTCCACTTT. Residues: CAWSTGEYSPLHF.

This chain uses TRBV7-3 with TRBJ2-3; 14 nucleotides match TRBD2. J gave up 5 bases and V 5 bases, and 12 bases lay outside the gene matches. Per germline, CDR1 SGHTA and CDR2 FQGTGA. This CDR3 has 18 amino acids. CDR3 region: CASSKRGLAGASQDTQYF. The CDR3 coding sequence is TGTGCCAGCAGCAAAAGGGGACTAGCGGGGGCATCTCAAGATACGCAGTATTTT. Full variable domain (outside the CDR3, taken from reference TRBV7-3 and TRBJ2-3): GAGVSQTPSNKVTEKGKYVELRCDPISGHTALYWYRQSLGQGPEFLIYFQGTGAADDSGLPNDRFFAVRPEGSVSTLKIQRTERGDSAVYLCASSKRGLAGASQDTQYFGPGTRLTVL.

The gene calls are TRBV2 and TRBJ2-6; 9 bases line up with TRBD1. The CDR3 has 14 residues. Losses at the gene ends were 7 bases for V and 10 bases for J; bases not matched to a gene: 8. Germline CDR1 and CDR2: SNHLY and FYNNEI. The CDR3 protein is CASMIQGAKNVLTF. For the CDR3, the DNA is TGTGCCAGCATGATACAGGGGGCGAAGAACGTCCTGACTTTC.

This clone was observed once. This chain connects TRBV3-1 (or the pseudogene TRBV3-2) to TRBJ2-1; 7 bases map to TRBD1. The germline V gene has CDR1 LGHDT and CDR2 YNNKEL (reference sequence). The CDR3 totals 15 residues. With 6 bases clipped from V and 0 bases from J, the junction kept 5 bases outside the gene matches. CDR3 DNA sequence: TGTGCCAGCAGGTCGGGACAGCTCTCCTACAATGAGCAGTTCTTC. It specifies CASRSGQLSYNEQFF.

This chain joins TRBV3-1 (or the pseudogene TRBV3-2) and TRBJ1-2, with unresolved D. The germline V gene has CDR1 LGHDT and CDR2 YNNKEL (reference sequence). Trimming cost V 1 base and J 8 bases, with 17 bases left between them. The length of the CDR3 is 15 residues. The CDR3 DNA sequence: TGTGCCAGCAGCCAAGGTTTGGAGGGTTCGGGCGGCTACACCTTC. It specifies CASSQGLEGSGGYTF.

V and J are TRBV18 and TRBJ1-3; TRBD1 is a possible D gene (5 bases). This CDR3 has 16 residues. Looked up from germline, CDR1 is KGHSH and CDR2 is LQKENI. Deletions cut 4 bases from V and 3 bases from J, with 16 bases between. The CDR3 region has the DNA TGTGCCAGCTCACGCGGAGATTCAGGGCGTGGAAACACCATATATTTT. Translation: CASSRGDSGRGNTIYF.

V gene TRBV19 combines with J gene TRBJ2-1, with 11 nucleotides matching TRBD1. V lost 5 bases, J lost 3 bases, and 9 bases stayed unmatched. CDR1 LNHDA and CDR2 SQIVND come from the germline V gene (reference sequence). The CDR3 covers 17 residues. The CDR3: CASSSGQGAVDYNEQFF. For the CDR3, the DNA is TGTGCCAGTAGTTCCGGACAGGGGGCGGTAGACTACAATGAGCAGTTCTTC.

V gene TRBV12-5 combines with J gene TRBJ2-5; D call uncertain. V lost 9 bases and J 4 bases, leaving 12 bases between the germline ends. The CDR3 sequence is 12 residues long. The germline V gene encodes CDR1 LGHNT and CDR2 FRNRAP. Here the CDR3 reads CASDKNGETQYF. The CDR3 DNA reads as TGTGCTAGCGACAAAAATGGAGAGACCCAGTACTTC.

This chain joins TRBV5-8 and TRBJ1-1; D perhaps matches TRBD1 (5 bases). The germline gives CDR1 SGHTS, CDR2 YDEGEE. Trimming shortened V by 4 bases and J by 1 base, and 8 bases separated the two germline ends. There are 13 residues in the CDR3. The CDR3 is CASSNTGNTEAFF. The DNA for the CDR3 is TGTGCCAGCAGCAATACAGGGAACACTGAAGCTTTCTTT.